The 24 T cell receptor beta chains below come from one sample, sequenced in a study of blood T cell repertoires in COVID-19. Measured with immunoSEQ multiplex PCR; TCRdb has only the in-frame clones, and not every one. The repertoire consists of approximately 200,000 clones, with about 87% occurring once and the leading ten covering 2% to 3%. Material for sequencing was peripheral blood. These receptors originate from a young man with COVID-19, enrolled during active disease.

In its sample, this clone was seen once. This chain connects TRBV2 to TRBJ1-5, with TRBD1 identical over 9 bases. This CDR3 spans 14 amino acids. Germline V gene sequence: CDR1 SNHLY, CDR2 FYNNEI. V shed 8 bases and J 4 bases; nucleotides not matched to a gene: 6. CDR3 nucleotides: TGTGCCAGCGCTGGGACAGGGATAAATCAGCCCCAGCATTTT. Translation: CASAGTGINQPQHF.

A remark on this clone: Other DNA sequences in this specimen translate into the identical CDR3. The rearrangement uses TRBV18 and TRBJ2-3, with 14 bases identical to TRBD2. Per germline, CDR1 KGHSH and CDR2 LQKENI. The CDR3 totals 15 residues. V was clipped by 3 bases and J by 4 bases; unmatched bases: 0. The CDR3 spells CASSPGLAGADTQYF. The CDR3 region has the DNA TGTGCCAGCTCACCGGGACTAGCGGGGGCAGATACGCAGTATTTT. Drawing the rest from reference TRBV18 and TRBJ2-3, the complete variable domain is NAGVMQNPRHLVRRRGQEARLRCSPMKGHSHVYWYRQLPEEGLKFMVYLQKENIIDESGMPKERFSAEFPKEGPSILRIQQVVRGDSAAYFCASSPGLAGADTQYFGPGTRLTVL.

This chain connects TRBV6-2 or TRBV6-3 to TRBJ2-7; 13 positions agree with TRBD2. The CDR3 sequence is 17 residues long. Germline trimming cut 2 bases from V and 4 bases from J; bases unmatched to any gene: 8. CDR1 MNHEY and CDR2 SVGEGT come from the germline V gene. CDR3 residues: CASSYLGLAGDLYEQYF. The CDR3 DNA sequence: TGTGCCAGCAGTTACCTTGGACTAGCGGGAGATTTATACGAGCAGTACTTC.

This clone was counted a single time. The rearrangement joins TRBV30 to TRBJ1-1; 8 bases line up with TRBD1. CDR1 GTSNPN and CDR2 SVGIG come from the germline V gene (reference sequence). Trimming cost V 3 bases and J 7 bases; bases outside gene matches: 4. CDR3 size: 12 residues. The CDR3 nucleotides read TGTGCCTGGAGCCCGGGGACAGGTGAAGCTTTCTTT. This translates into CAWSPGTGEAFF.

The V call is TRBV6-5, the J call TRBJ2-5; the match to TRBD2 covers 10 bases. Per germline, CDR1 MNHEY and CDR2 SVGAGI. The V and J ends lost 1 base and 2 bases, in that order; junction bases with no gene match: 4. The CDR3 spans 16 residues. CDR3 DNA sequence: TGTGCCAGCAGTTACTTTACTAGCGGGGATCAAGAGACCCAGTACTTC. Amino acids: CASSYFTSGDQETQYF.

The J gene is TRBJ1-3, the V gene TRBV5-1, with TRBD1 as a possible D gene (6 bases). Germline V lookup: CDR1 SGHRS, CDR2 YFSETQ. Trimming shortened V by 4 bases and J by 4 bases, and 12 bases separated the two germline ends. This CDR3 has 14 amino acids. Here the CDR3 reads CASSPTGTGNTIYF. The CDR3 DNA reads TGCGCCAGCAGCCCCACAGGGACGGGAAACACCATATATTTT.

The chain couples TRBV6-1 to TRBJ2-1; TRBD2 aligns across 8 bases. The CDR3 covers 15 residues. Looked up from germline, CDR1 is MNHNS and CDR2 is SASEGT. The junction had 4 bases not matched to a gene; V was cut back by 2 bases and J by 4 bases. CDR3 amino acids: CASSERGGHYNEQFF. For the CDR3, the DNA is TGTGCCAGCAGTGAACGCGGGGGGCATTACAATGAGCAGTTCTTC.

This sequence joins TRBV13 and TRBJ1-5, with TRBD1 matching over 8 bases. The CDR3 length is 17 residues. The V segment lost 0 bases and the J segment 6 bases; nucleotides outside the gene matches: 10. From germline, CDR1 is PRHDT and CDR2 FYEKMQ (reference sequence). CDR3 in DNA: TGTGCCAGCAGCTTAGGCCGGGGACAGGTCATAGGTCAGCCCCAGCATTTT. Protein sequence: CASSLGRGQVIGQPQHF.

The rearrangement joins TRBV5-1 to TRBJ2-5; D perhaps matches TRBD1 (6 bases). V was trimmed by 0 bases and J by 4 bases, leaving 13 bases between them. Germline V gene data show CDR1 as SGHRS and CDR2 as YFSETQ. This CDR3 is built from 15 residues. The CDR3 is CASSLGTGTRETQYF. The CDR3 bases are TGCGCCAGCAGCTTGGGCACAGGGACACGAGAGACCCAGTACTTC.

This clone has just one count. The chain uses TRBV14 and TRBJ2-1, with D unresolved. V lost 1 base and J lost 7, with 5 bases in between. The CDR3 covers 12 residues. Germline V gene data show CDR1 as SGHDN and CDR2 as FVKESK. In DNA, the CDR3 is TGTGCCAGCAGCCAAGTCCGGAATGAGCAGTTCTTC. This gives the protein CASSQVRNEQFF.

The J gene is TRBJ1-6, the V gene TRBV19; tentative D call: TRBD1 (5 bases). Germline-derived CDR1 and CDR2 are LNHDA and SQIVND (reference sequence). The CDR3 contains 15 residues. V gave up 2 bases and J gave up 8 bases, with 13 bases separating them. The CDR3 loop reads CASSIKPTDHSPLHF. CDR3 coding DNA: TGTGCCAGTAGTATAAAACCGACAGACCATTCACCCCTCCACTTT.

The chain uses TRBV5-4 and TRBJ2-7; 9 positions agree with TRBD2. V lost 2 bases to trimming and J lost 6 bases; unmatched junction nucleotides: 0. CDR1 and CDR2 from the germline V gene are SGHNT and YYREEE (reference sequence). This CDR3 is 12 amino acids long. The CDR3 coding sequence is TGTGCCAGCAGCTTTAGCGGGGGCGAGCAGTACTTC. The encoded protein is CASSFSGGEQYF.

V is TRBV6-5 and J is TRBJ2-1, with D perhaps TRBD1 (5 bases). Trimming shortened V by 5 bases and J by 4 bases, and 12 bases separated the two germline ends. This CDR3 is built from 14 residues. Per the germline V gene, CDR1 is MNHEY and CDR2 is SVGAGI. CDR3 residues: CASSTLDSYNEQFF. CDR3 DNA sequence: TGTGCCAGCAGTACGCTAGACAGTTACAATGAGCAGTTCTTC.

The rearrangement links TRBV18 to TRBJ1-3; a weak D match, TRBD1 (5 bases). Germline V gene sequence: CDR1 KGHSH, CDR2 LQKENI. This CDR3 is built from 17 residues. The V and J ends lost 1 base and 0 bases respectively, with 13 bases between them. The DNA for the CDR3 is TGTGCCAGCTCACCACTCTCAGGGCCGAGCTCTGGAAACACCATATATTTT. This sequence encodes CASSPLSGPSSGNTIYF.

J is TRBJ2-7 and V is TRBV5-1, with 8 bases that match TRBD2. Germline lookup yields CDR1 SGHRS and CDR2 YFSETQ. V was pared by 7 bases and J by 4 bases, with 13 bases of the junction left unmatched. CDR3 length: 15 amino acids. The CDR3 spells CASYSISGLGYEQYF. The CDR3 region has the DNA TGCGCCAGCTACTCAATCTCGGGACTAGGGTACGAGCAGTACTTC. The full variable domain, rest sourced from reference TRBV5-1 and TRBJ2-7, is KAGVTQTPRYLIKTRGQQVTLSCSPISGHRSVSWYQQTPGQGLQFLFEYFSETQRNKGNFPGRFSGRQFSNSRSEMNVSTLELGDSALYLCASYSISGLGYEQYFGPGTRLTVT.

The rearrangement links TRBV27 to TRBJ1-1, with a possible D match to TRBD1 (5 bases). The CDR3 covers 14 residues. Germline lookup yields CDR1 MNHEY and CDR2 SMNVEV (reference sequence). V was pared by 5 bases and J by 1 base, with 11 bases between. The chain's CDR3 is CASSRGNWNTEAFF. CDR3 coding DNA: TGTGCCAGCAGTCGGGGGAATTGGAACACTGAAGCTTTCTTT.

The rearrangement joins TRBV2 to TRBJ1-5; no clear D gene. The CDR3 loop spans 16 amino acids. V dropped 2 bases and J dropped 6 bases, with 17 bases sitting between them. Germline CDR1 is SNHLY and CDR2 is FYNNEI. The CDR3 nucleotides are TGTGCCAGCAGTGAACAAACGACCCGGGTGGGTCAGCCCCAGCATTTT. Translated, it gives CASSEQTTRVGQPQHF.

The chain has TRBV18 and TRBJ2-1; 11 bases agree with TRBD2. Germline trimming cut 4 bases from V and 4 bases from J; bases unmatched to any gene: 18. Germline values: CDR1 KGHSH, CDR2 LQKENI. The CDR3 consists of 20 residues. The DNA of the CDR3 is TGTGCCAGCTCACTAAATCCGGGACTAGCGGCACCGCAGGCGTACAATGAGCAGTTCTTC. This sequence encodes CASSLNPGLAAPQAYNEQFF.

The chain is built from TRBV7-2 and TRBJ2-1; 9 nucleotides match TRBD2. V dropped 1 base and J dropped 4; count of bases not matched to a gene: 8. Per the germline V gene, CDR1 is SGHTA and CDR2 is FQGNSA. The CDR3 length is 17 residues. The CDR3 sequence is CASSLGRPGLAYNEQFF. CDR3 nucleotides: TGTGCCAGCAGCTTAGGCAGGCCGGGACTAGCTTACAATGAGCAGTTCTTC.

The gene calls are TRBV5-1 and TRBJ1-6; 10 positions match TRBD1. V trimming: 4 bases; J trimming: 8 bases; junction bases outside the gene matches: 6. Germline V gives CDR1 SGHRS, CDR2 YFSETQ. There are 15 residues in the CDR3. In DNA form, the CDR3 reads TGCGCCAGCAGCCCCCGGACAGGGGGTGATTCACCCCTCCACTTT. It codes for CASSPRTGGDSPLHF.

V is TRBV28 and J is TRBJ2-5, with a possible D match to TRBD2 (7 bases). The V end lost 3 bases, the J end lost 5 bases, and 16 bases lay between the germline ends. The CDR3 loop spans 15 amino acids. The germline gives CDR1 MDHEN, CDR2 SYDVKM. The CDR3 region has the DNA TGTGCCAGCAGTTTTCGGGGGGCGCTCGGGGAGACCCAGTACTTC. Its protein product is CASSFRGALGETQYF.

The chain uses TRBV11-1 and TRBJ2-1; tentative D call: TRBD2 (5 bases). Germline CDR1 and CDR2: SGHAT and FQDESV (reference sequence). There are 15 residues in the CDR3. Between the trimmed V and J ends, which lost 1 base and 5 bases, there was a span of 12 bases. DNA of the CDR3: TGTGCCAGCAGCTTAGAGGGCGGGTTTAACAATGAGCAGTTCTTC. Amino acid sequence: CASSLEGGFNNEQFF.

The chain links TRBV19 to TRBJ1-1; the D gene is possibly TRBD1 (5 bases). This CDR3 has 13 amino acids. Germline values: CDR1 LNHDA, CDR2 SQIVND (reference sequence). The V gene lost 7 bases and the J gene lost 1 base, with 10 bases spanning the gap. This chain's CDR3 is CASNAGQNTEAFF. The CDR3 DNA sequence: TGTGCCAGTAATGCAGGGCAGAACACTGAAGCTTTCTTT. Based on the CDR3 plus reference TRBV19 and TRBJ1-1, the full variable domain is DGGITQSPKYLFRKEGQNVTLSCEQNLNHDAMYWYRQDPGQGLRLIYYSQIVNDFQKGDIAEGYSVSREKKESFPLTVTSAQKNPTAFYLCASNAGQNTEAFFGQGTRLTVV.

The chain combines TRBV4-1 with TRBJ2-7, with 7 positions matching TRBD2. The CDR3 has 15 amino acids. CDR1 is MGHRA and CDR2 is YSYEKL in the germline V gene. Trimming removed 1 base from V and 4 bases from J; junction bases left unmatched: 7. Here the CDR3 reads CASSQVSGMVYEQYF. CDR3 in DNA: TGCGCCAGCAGCCAAGTGAGCGGGATGGTGTACGAGCAGTACTTC.